In this sample, the clone carrying this T cell receptor beta chain turned up a few times. No antigen is known for it. The sample is drawn from a study of cytomegalovirus exposure and HLA in healthy donors. General study results and limits: Among TCR beta chains, those listed as cytomegalovirus-associated numbered about 160. Per published reports, the classifier diagnosed cytomegalovirus status with high specificity and sensitivity. HLA-A and HLA-B allele assignments for most subjects were reportedly predicted accurately using TCR beta sequences.

The PCR ran on 60 Vbeta and 13 Jbeta primers. Clones were read by immunoSEQ multiplex PCR, and TCRdb kept only the in-frame ones, dropping some. The table includes more than 100,000 clones, about 75% detected once. This CDR3 is built from 14 residues. The germline CDR1 and CDR2 sequences are PRHDT and FYEKMQ (reference sequence). The V and J ends lost 4 bases and 8 bases respectively, with 15 bases between them. J is TRBJ2-1 and V is TRBV13, with D possibly being TRBD1 (6 bases). The TCR originated in a man between 60 and 75 years old in good health and CMV-seropositive. The specimen was PBMCs. CDR3 in DNA: TGTGCCAGCAGCTGGACAGAACAACCGTATGAGCAGTTCTTC. It codes for CASSWTEQPYEQFF.